Sequencing of this T cell receptor beta chain was carried out in a study of cytotoxic CD8 clonotypes in ibrutinib-treated CLL. Findings and limits, study-wide: Sampling times (in sustained-remission versus progressing patients) were not the same. Clonality rose at ibrutinib response and fell back toward baseline at progression.

V lost 2 bases and J 6 bases, leaving 13 bases between the germline ends. The CDR3 loop spans 15 amino acids. Germline CDR1 is MNHEY and CDR2 is SVGAGI. Some clones are missing from TCRdb's copy, which holds only in-frame ones; the method was immunoSEQ multiplex PCR. The data hold more than 50,000 clones, with approximately 54% observed a single time. Comments on this clone: Its antigen remains unidentified.

The clonotype originates from a human donor with chronic lymphocytic leukemia. J is TRBJ1-4 and V is TRBV6-5; no clear D gene. The sample in question was PBMCs, obtained after 12 months of ibrutinib treatment. The CDR3 loop reads CASSYTSDTYEKLFF. CDR3 DNA: TGTGCCAGCAGTTACACCTCAGACACTTATGAAAAACTGTTTTTT.